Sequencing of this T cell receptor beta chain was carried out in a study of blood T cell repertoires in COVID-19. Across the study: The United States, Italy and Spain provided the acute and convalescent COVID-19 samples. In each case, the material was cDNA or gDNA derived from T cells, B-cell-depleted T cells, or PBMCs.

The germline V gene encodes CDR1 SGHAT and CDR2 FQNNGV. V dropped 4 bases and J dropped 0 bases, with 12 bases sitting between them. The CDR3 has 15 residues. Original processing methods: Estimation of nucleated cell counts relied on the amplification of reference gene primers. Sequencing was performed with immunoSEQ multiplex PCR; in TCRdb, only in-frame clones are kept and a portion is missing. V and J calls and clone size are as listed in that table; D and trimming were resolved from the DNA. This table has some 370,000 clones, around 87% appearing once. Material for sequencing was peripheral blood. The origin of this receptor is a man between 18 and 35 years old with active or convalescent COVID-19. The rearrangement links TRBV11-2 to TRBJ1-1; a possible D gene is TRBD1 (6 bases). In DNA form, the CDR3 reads TGTGCCAGCAGCTCAGTGGGGACATTGAACACTGAAGCTTTCTTT. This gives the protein CASSSVGTLNTEAFF.